This TCR beta chain was retrieved from a study of blood T cell repertoires in COVID-19. Study-level background: Sites across the United States, Italy and Spain contributed samples from acute and convalescent COVID-19. PBMCs, B-cell-depleted T cells, or T cells were the source of the cDNA or gDNA that made up the material.

Original data processing: Reference gene primer amplification gave nucleated cell count estimates. Profiling relied on immunoSEQ multiplex PCR, and the TCRdb table lists in-frame clones only, not all of them. V, J and clone size are those of that table, while D and trimming were read from the DNA. The sample consists of about 130,000 clones, around nine tenths of them appearing once. CDR3 length equals 15 residues. Germline V gene lookup returns CDR1 SGHRS and CDR2 YFSETQ. V shed 2 bases and J 7 bases; nucleotides not matched to a gene: 9. This clone was detected once. The J gene is TRBJ2-5, the V gene TRBV5-1, with 9 bases aligning to TRBD2. This sequence was found in a man between 65 and 85 years old with active COVID-19. The sample comprised peripheral blood. The CDR3 DNA follows: TGCGCCAGCAGCTTAACTAGCGGGTCGACGGGGACCCAGTACTTC. It translates to CASSLTSGSTGTQYF.